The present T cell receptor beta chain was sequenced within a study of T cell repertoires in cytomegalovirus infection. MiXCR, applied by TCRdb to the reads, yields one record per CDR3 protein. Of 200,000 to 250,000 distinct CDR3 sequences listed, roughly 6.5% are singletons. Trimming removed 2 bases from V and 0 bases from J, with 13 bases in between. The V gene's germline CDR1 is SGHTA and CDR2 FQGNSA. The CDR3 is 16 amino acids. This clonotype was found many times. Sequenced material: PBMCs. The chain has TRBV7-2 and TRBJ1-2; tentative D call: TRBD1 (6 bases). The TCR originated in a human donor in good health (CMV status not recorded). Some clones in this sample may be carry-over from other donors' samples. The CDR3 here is CASSLLQGKANYGYTF. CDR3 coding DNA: TGTGCCAGCAGCTTACTACAGGGAAAAGCTAACTATGGCTACACCTTC.